This TCR beta chain was sequenced during a study of beta chain features in type 1 diabetes. This clone has only a few counts. Expressed TCRB transcripts were sequenced after all isolated RNA was converted to cDNA. The data were produced by immunoSEQ multiplex PCR, yet TCRdb's version contains in-frame clones alone and is incomplete. The sample carries hundreds of thousands of clones, about a sixth recorded once. This CDR3 is built from 15 residues. The V end was cut by 5 bases, the J end by 4 bases, with 12 bases between. CDR1 and CDR2 from the germline V gene are MDHEN and SYDVKM. This TCR came from a man between 18 and 29 years old in good health. The chain combines TRBV28 with TRBJ2-6; maybe TRBD1 (5 bases). The sequenced sample was naive CD4+ T cells from blood. The chain's CDR3 is CASSHDRLGANVLTF. CDR3 sequence (DNA): TGTGCCAGCAGTCATGACAGACTCGGGGCCAACGTCCTGACTTTC. Full variable domain (outside the CDR3, taken from reference TRBV28 and TRBJ2-6): DVKVTQSSRYLVKRTGEKVFLECVQDMDHENMFWYRQDPGLGLRLIYFSYDVKMKEKGDIPEGYSVSREKKERFSLILESASTNQTSMYLCASSHDRLGANVLTFGAGSRLTVL.